This is a list of T cell receptor beta chains from one sample in a study of blood T cell repertoires in COVID-19. Profiled with immunoSEQ multiplex PCR; TCRdb holds only in-frame clones, not every one. The sample shows some 140,000 clones, approximately 83% of them seen only once. Sequences were obtained from peripheral blood. Every receptor here comes from a woman aged 60 to 75 with COVID-19, enrolled during active disease. CDR3s include the opening cysteine and the closing phenylalanine or tryptophan. The D gene is left open where the match is weak. Some rows have no size entry. The others give once, few or many, or a class for an expanded clone.

J gene | V gene | D gene | clone size | CDR3 protein | CDR3 DNA
TRBJ2-5 | TRBV29-1 | TRBD1 | - | CSAMTGTGIGETQYF | TGCAGCGCAATGACGGGGACAGGAATTGGAGAGACCCAGTACTTC
TRBJ2-7 | TRBV27 | TRBD1 | - | CASSPQGQGLLLDEQYF | TGTGCCAGCAGTCCCCAGGGACAGGGGCTACTACTAGACGAGCAGTACTTC
TRBJ1-2 | TRBV7-3 | TRBD1 | - | CASSLTPGTGEGVPGYTF | TGTGCCAGCAGCCTCACACCCGGGACAGGGGAAGGCGTCCCTGGCTACACCTTC
TRBJ2-1 | TRBV7-8 | TRBD2 | - | CASSLAAGARNEQFF | TGTGCCAGCAGCTTAGCAGCGGGAGCGCGGAATGAGCAGTTCTTC
TRBJ2-2 | TRBV5-1 | TRBD2 | few | CASSLEGRVTGELFF | TGCGCCAGCAGCTTGGAAGGGAGGGTCACCGGGGAGCTGTTTTTT
TRBJ1-5 | TRBV7-2 | TRBD1 | - | CASSAGQVANQPQHF | TGTGCCAGCAGCGCGGGACAGGTAGCCAATCAGCCCCAGCATTTT
TRBJ2-2 | TRBV19 | - | - | CATSEPANTGELFF | TGTGCCACCTCGGAGCCCGCGAACACCGGGGAGCTGTTTTTT
TRBJ2-7 | TRBV6-5 | - | - | CASSYSISGEVGQYF | TGTGCCAGCAGTTACTCGATAAGTGGGGAGGTCGGGCAGTACTTC
TRBJ2-3 | TRBV4-1 | TRBD1 | - | CASSWTGGEDTQYF | TGCGCCAGCAGCTGGACAGGGGGCGAGGATACGCAGTATTTT
TRBJ1-3 | TRBV5-4 | - | - | CASSLPDGGSGNTIYF | TGTGCCAGCAGCTTGCCCGACGGAGGATCAGGAAACACCATATATTTT
TRBJ1-2 | TRBV2 | - | - | CASSETRTNYGYTF | TGTGCCAGCAGTGAAACTCGGACAAACTATGGCTACACCTTC
TRBJ1-5 | TRBV19 | - | once | CASSIRTPYSNQPQHF | TGTGCCAGTAGTATACGGACACCGTATAGCAATCAGCCCCAGCATTTT
TRBJ1-6 | TRBV3-1/TRBV3-2 | TRBD1 | - | CASRSTFGDRGLPLHF | TGTGCCAGCAGGTCCACGTTCGGGGACAGGGGGTTACCCCTCCACTTT
TRBJ2-2 | TRBV11-2 | - | - | CASSQSENTGELFF | TGTGCCAGCAGTCAGAGCGAGAACACCGGGGAGCTGTTTTTT
TRBJ1-2 | TRBV5-4 | TRBD1 | - | CASSLSTGGYGYTF | TGTGCCAGCAGCCTTTCGACAGGGGGCTATGGCTACACCTTC
TRBJ1-2 | TRBV6-5 | - | - | CASSYGRARGYTF | TGTGCCAGCAGTTACGGCAGGGCCCGCGGCTACACCTTC
TRBJ2-1 | TRBV4-1 | - | - | CASSQDGSYNEQFF | TGCGCCAGCAGCCAAGACGGGTCTTACAATGAGCAGTTCTTC
TRBJ1-1 | TRBV12-3/TRBV12-4 | - | few | CASKRQENTEAFF | TGTGCCAGCAAACGACAGGAGAACACTGAAGCTTTCTTT
TRBJ2-3 | TRBV7-2 | - | - | CASSRTATDTQYF | TGTGCCAGCAGTCGTACAGCTACAGATACGCAGTATTTT
TRBJ1-5 | TRBV4-2 | - | - | CASSPGLSDRPNQPQHF | TGTGCCAGCAGCCCTGGACTTTCCGATAGGCCTAATCAGCCCCAGCATTTT
TRBJ2-1 | TRBV29-1 | - | - | CSVSLANEQFF | TGCAGCGTTTCCTTAGCCAATGAGCAGTTCTTC
TRBJ1-1 | TRBV18 | - | - | CASSPPSLGAEAFF | TGTGCCAGCTCACCACCGAGTTTAGGGGCTGAAGCTTTCTTT
TRBJ1-4 | TRBV6-5 | TRBD1 | - | CASRGGTGWEKLFF | TGTGCCAGCAGAGGGGGGACAGGGTGGGAAAAACTGTTTTTT
TRBJ1-3 | TRBV28 | TRBD1 | - | CASRQGEDTIYF | TGTGCCAGCCGCCAGGGGGAGGACACCATATATTTT
TRBJ1-1 | TRBV5-1 | TRBD1 | - | CASSRTGGPGTEAFF | TGCGCCAGCAGCAGAACAGGGGGCCCTGGGACTGAAGCTTTCTTT
TRBJ1-6 | TRBV18 | - | - | CASSRSSGTKNSPLHF | TGTGCCAGCTCACGGTCGTCGGGGACAAAGAATTCACCCCTCCACTTT
TRBJ2-5 | TRBV11-2 | - | - | CASSIRAETQYF | TGTGCCAGCAGCATCAGGGCAGAGACCCAGTACTTC
TRBJ1-6 | TRBV5-1 | TRBD1 | few | CASTPRTGNNSPLHF | TGCGCCAGCACGCCACGGACAGGGAATAATTCACCCCTCCACTTT
TRBJ1-2 | TRBV4-1 | - | - | CASSQDRDINYGYTF | TGCGCCAGCAGCCAAGATCGGGACATCAACTATGGCTACACCTTC